Listed below are T cell receptor beta chains from one sample, sequenced in a study of blood T cell repertoires in COVID-19. Some clones are missing from TCRdb's copy, which holds only in-frame ones; the method was immunoSEQ multiplex PCR. The sample holds around 100,000 clones, 75% to 95% seen once. The sequencing input was peripheral blood. The receptors stem from a young man with acute or convalescent COVID-19. Both conserved end residues are trimmed from each CDR3. The order of the fields is CDR3 protein, J gene, V gene.

CDR3: ASSQLAGDIQY
J: TRBJ2-4
V: TRBV3-1/TRBV3-2

CDR3: ASSIEPRGQGYRNEQF
J: TRBJ2-1
V: TRBV19

CDR3: ASSQDLGGEAF
J: TRBJ1-1
V: TRBV14

CDR3: ASSPSRTSGGDTGELF
J: TRBJ2-2
V: TRBV11-2

CDR3: ASSIGWQGGPGGELF
J: TRBJ2-2
V: TRBV19

CDR3: ASSSTWAQGTYEQY
J: TRBJ2-7
V: TRBV7-9

CDR3: ASSPPQMTGTGSPLH
J: TRBJ1-6
V: TRBV18

CDR3: ATSDRGQDSIT
J: TRBJ1-2
V: TRBV24-1

CDR3: AHGRGEAGANVLT
J: TRBJ2-6
V: TRBV30

CDR3: ASSITGVSYEQY
J: TRBJ2-7
V: TRBV19

CDR3: ASSQGLLETQY
J: TRBJ2-5
V: TRBV4-1

CDR3: ASSYGRDAPTEAF
J: TRBJ1-1
V: TRBV6-5

CDR3: ASSPLGVNYGYT
J: TRBJ1-2
V: TRBV5-6

CDR3: ASSLKARAANYGYT
J: TRBJ1-2
V: TRBV27

CDR3: ASSTGTSLEETQY
J: TRBJ2-5
V: TRBV10-1

CDR3: ASSSFPTGLETQY
J: TRBJ2-5
V: TRBV19

CDR3: ASSLVGTASEAF
J: TRBJ1-1
V: TRBV5-1

CDR3: ASSYDMNTEAF
J: TRBJ1-1
V: TRBV5-1

CDR3: ASSIGQGSNNSPLH
J: TRBJ1-6
V: TRBV19

CDR3: ASSEQHRSTNEKLF
J: TRBJ1-4
V: TRBV6-1

CDR3: ASLLAGGSPLH
J: TRBJ1-6
V: TRBV11-2

CDR3: ASSLLAGAPGTQY
J: TRBJ2-3
V: TRBV27

CDR3: ASSLGGDYGYT
J: TRBJ1-2
V: TRBV5-1

CDR3: ASSPPGEGNEQY
J: TRBJ2-7
V: TRBV7-9

CDR3: ASGRGDGSYEQY
J: TRBJ2-7
V: TRBV19